This T cell receptor beta chain was identified in a study of shared T cell receptors in the human thymus. Sequencing was performed with immunoSEQ multiplex PCR; in TCRdb, only in-frame clones are kept and a portion is missing. The sample contains about 730,000 clones, approximately 85% of which appear only once. V was pared by 10 bases and J by 7 bases, with 14 bases between. The CDR3 runs 12 residues. Germline V lookup: CDR1 MNHNS, CDR2 SASEGT. These records were also assigned to another study, of human thymus T cells.

V and J are TRBV6-1 and TRBJ1-5; D perhaps matches TRBD1 (5 bases). The receptor was isolated from a girl in the first two years of life with a congenital heart defect. The specimen sequenced was thymocytes. CDR3 protein: CATLGQKQPQHF. DNA for the CDR3: TGTGCCACCTTAGGACAAAAACAGCCCCAGCATTTT.